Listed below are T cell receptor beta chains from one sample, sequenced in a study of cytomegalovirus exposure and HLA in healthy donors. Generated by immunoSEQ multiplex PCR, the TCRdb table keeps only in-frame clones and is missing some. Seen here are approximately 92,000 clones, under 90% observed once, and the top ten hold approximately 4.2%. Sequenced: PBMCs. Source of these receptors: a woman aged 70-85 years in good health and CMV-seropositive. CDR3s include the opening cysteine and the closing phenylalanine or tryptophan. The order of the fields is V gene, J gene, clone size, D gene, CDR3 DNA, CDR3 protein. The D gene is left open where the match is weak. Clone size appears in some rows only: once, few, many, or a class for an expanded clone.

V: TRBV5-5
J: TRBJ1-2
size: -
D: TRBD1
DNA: TGTGCCAGCAGCTTGGGTGGGGACAGGGGGCCTGGCTACACCTTC
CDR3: CASSLGGDRGPGYTF

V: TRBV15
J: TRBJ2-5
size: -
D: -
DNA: TGTGCCACCAGCAGAGGTCGGGCTAGCGACCAAGAGACCCAGTACTTC
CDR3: CATSRGRASDQETQYF

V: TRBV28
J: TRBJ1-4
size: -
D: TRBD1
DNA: TGTGCCAGCAGGGCAGACAGGGTCTATGAAAAACTGTTTTTT
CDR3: CASRADRVYEKLFF

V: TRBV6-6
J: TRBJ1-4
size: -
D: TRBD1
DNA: TGTGCCAGCGGGACAGGGGGACCCTATAATGAAAAACTGTTTTTT
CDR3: CASGTGGPYNEKLFF

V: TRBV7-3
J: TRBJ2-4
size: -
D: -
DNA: TGTGCCAGCAGCCCCAGAACAGGGTCCCTCACCAAAAACATTCAGTACTTC
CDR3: CASSPRTGSLTKNIQYF

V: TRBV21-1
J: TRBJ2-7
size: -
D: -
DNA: TGTGCCAGCAGCAAACATAAGCGAAGCTGCGAGCAGTACTTC
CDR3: CASSKHKRSCEQYF

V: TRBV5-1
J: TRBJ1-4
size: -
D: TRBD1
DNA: TGCGCCAGCAGCCCGACAGGGAATAATGAAAAACTGTTTTTT
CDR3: CASSPTGNNEKLFF

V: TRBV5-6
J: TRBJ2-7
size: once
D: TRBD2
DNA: TGTGCCAGCAGCTTGGGGACTAGCGGGAGGGCCTCTTACGAGCAGTACTTC
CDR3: CASSLGTSGRASYEQYF

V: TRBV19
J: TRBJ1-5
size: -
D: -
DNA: TGTGCCAGTAGTGGGACTGTGGGAAATCAGCCCCAGCATTTT
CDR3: CASSGTVGNQPQHF

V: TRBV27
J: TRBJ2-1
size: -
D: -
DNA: TGTGCCAGCAGTTTAGGGCTAGCAGGTAGTGAGCAGTTCTTC
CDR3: CASSLGLAGSEQFF

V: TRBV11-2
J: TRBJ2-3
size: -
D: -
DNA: TGTGCCAGCAGCTGGGGGAGGATTATTGGCGGGAGCACAGATACGCAGTATTTT
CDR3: CASSWGRIIGGSTDTQYF